Following are 6 T cell receptor beta chains from one sample sequenced in a study of T cell changes during pregnancy in multiple sclerosis. Only in-frame clones appear in the TCRdb table, and some are missing; sequencing was by immunoSEQ multiplex PCR. The profile shows tens of thousands of clones, 92% of them singletons. Sequencing used CD4+ T cells from peripheral blood mononuclear cells, obtained after pregnancy. These receptors all come from a female donor with multiple sclerosis, enrolled in a pregnancy study.

The chain links TRBV5-6 to TRBJ2-1, with 7 bases lining up with TRBD2. Trimming at V came to 3 bases and at J to 2 bases, leaving 14 bases not matched to a gene. This CDR3 is 18 amino acids long. CDR1 SGHDT and CDR2 YYEEEE come from the germline V gene. CDR3 sequence (DNA): TGTGCCAGCAGCTCTACGCTGGGCGGGGGAGAAACCTACAATGAGCAGTTCTTC. Its translation: CASSSTLGGGETYNEQFF.

This sequence joins TRBV6-1 and TRBJ2-2; the match to TRBD1 covers 7 bases. Trimming cost V 4 bases and J 4 bases; bases outside gene matches: 12. CDR3 length equals 17 residues. Germline-derived CDR1 and CDR2 are MNHNS and SASEGT. The CDR3 DNA reads TGTGCCAGCAGTGTCATCAGGGGGACAATACTCACCGGGGAGCTGTTTTTT. This gives the protein CASSVIRGTILTGELFF.

The genes are TRBV7-9 and TRBJ1-2; D ambiguous. Trimming took off 0 bases at V and 0 bases at J, with 5 bases between the two ends. CDR1 SEHNR and CDR2 FQNEAQ come from the germline V gene (reference sequence). There are 14 residues in the CDR3. The CDR3 reads CASSLAAANYGYTF. CDR3 bases: TGTGCCAGCAGCTTAGCGGCTGCTAACTATGGCTACACCTTC.

V is TRBV6-5 and J is TRBJ1-4, with 7 bases fitting TRBD1. The CDR3 runs 16 residues. V gave up 2 bases and J gave up 7 bases; unmatched junction bases: 10. Germline loops: CDR1 MNHEY, CDR2 SVGAGI. The CDR3 region is CASSYPQEGAIEKLFF. The CDR3 nucleotides are TGTGCCAGCAGTTACCCACAAGAGGGGGCGATTGAAAAACTGTTTTTT.

The V call is TRBV6-5, the J call TRBJ2-3; 9 bases align to TRBD2. V lost 0 bases and J lost 0; bases outside the gene matches: 1. CDR1 and CDR2 (germline): MNHEY, SVGAGI. CDR3 size: 16 residues. Written as DNA, the CDR3 is TGTGCCAGCAGTTACTCGAGCGGGGGGAGCACAGATACGCAGTATTTT. Amino acid sequence: CASSYSSGGSTDTQYF.

J is TRBJ1-3 and V is TRBV6-5; D is unresolved. Germline CDR1 MNHEY, CDR2 SVGAGI. The CDR3 contains 14 residues. The germline V and J ends were trimmed by 7 bases and 0 bases, with 10 bases remaining between them. CDR3 in DNA: TGTGCCAGCATAGCGGCCTACTCTGGAAACACCATATATTTT. Its translation is CASIAAYSGNTIYF.